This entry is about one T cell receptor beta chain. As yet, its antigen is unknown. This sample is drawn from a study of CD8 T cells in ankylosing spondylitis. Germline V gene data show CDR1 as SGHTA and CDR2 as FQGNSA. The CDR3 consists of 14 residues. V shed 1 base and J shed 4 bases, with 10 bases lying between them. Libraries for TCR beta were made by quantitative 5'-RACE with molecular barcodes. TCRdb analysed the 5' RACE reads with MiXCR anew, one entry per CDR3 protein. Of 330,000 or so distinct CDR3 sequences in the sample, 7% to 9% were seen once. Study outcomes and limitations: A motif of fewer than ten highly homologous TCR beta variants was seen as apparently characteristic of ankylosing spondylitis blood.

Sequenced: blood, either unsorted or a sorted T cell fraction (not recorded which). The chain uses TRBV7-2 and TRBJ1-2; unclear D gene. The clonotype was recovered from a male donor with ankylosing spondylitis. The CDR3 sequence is CASSLGGMGYGYTF. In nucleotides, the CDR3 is TGTGCCAGCAGCTTAGGAGGGATGGGCTATGGCTACACCTTC.